The clone carrying this T cell receptor (beta chain) was counted once. This CDR3 has 14 residues. Trimming stripped 6 bases from V and 5 bases from J, with 14 bases between. Germline V gene sequence: CDR1 MDHEN, CDR2 SYDVKM. How the authors handled the data: Nucleated cell counts were estimated from reference gene primer amplification. Profiled with immunoSEQ multiplex PCR; TCRdb holds only in-frame clones, not every one. The V and J calls and the clone size are those of that table, but D and trimming were determined from the DNA. The sample has 150,000 to 200,000 clones; 88% are singletons. The sample originates from a study of blood T cell repertoires in COVID-19. Study in general: There were acute and convalescent COVID-19 samples, and they came from the United States, Italy and Spain. Sources were T cells, B-cell-depleted T cells, or PBMCs; the material itself was cDNA or gDNA.

Sequences were obtained from peripheral blood. The sequence was obtained from a human donor in a cohort sampled during active COVID-19. The chain combines TRBV28 with TRBJ2-1; weak D call: TRBD2 (6 bases). The CDR3 reads CASRWAGLNNEQFF. In nucleotides, the CDR3 is TGTGCCAGCAGGTGGGCGGGGCTAAACAATGAGCAGTTCTTC. The variable domain in full, with the rest retrieved from reference TRBV28 and TRBJ2-1, is DVKVTQSSRYLVKRTGEKVFLECVQDMDHENMFWYRQDPGLGLRLIYFSYDVKMKEKGDIPEGYSVSREKKERFSLILESASTNQTSMYLCASRWAGLNNEQFFGPGTRLTVL.